This record looks at one T cell receptor beta chain sequence and its context. The antigen is unknown. CDR1 and CDR2 (germline): SNHLY, FYNNEI. The CDR3 contains 12 residues. Trimming pared 10 bases from V and 0 bases from J, leaving 10 bases between. This specimen belongs to a study of post-analysis software for immune sequencing data. Background on the study: The study covered relapsing-remitting, secondary progressive and progressive-relapsing courses of multiple sclerosis. General study findings and limits: A few TRBV segments appeared more often in patients than in controls, and TRBV5-6, TRBV5-1 and TRBV20-1 were among these. Versus controls, multiple sclerosis patients showed significantly lower diversity (normalized Chao1). The F measure placed samples prepared in the same batch into strongly shared clusters.

Unique molecular identifiers were present in the TCR beta cDNA libraries. Each batch of about 0.95 to 11 million T cells produced hundreds of thousands of cDNA molecules. TCRdb ran MiXCR on the PCR reads and lists one entry per CDR3 protein. The table lists some 800,000 distinct CDR3 sequences, around 46% of them singletons. This receptor was obtained from a girl aged 10 to 17 with multiple sclerosis. Material: blood. The rearrangement links TRBV2 to TRBJ2-7; D not certain. The CDR3 region is CATQTGSYEQYF. CDR3 coding DNA: TGTGCCACACAGACTGGCTCCTACGAGCAGTACTTC. The entire variable domain, with the rest obtained from reference TRBV2 and TRBJ2-7, is as follows: EPEVTQTPSHQVTQMGQEVILRCVPISNHLYFYWYRQILGQKVEFLVSFYNNEISEKSEIFDDQFSVERPDGSNFTLKIRSTKLEDSAMYFCATQTGSYEQYFGPGTRLTVT.